One and the same sample provided the 28 T cell receptor beta chains below, sequenced in a study of shared clonotypes between healthy human individuals (dated by TCRdb to the early 2020s). The library was prepared using the immunoSEQ multiplex PCR assay. The clones in this table, taken by TCRdb from immuneACCESS, are in-frame only. Not every clone is retained; where verified, under half of the shortfall comes from an unresolved V gene, and the cause of the rest is unknown. Counted in this sample were around 2,000,000 clones; over 85% of them appeared once. Jointly, the top ten make up roughly 1% of the sample. CD8 naive samples were obtained by positive selection for CCR7 among CD45RO-negative cells, yielding a CD45RA+CCR7+ population from which TemRA cells were excluded. The sequenced sample consisted of naive CD8+ T cells sorted from blood. This specimen's cell subset or site label, interpreted: CD45RA+CCR7+. These receptor sequences come from a man between 18 and 35 years old in good health.

This rearrangement joins TRBV19 to TRBJ1-2; 8 positions match TRBD1. Trimming took 2 bases from V and 6 from J; bases not matched to a gene: 11. The CDR3 runs to 16 residues. Germline V gene lookup returns CDR1 LNHDA and CDR2 SQIVND (reference sequence). In nucleotides, the CDR3 is TGTGCCAGTAGTATAAAGCCAGGGGGCGTGTGGGATGGCTACACCTTC. Encoded protein: CASSIKPGGVWDGYTF.

V gene TRBV6-6 combines with J gene TRBJ2-7; 7 positions agree with TRBD1. Germline CDR1 and CDR2: MNHNY and SVGAGI (reference sequence). V shed 8 bases, J shed 2 bases, and the junction held 9 bases outside the gene matches. The CDR3 totals 14 residues. CDR3 DNA sequence: TGTGCCAGCGTGGAAGACAGGGCTACCTACGAGCAGTACTTC. It is translated as CASVEDRATYEQYF.

Comments on this clone: Other DNA sequences from this sample encode an identical CDR3 as well. The gene calls are TRBV19 and TRBJ2-7; TRBD1 is a possible D gene (6 bases). Trimming pared 1 base from V and 3 bases from J, leaving 7 bases between. The germline V gene has CDR1 LNHDA and CDR2 SQIVND (reference sequence). The CDR3 extends over 13 amino acids. The DNA of the CDR3 is TGTGCCAGTAGTATAGGGACAGACTACGAGCAGTACTTC. It yields the protein CASSIGTDYEQYF.

A few counts support this clone. This chain joins TRBV7-6 and TRBJ2-7; a weak D match, TRBD1 (5 bases). Deletions cut 5 bases from V and 5 bases from J, with 16 bases between. In germline, CDR1 is SGHVS, CDR2 FNYEAQ. This CDR3 region has 14 residues. DNA for the CDR3: TGTGCCAGCAGCCCCCACGACAGTACCGACGAGCAGTACTTC. This encodes CASSPHDSTDEQYF.

Comments on this clone: At one end the junction does not follow the germline gene, possibly because of a read error. This sequence joins TRBV7-7 and TRBJ2-5, with D perhaps matching TRBD1 (5 bases). The CDR3 is made up of 13 amino acids. Germline V gives CDR1 SSHAT, CDR2 FNYEAQ (reference sequence). The CDR3 sequence: CASSLDKRETQYF. The CDR3 bases are TGTGCTAGCAGCCTGGACAAAAGAGAGACCCAGTACTTC.

The genes are TRBV7-6 and TRBJ2-3; no definite D call. This CDR3 spans 13 amino acids. V was pared by 1 base and J by 1 base, with 3 bases between. Germline lookup yields CDR1 SGHVS and CDR2 FNYEAQ. CDR3 sequence (DNA): TGTGCCAGCAGCTTAGTCGGCACAGATACGCAGTATTTT. Translating it yields CASSLVGTDTQYF.

This rearrangement joins TRBV5-6 to TRBJ2-3; 9 nucleotides line up with TRBD2. Germline V CDR1 and CDR2: SGHDT, YYEEEE. Trimming at V came to 0 bases and at J to 1 base, leaving 3 bases not matched to a gene. The CDR3 consists of 16 residues. The CDR3 bases are TGTGCCAGCAGCTTGGCCTCTAGCGGGGGCACAGATACGCAGTATTTT. Translating gives CASSLASSGGTDTQYF.

V and J are TRBV5-1 and TRBJ2-3, with a tentative D call TRBD1 (6 bases). CDR3 length equals 16 residues. CDR1 is SGHRS, CDR2 YFSETQ, per germline. Trimming removed 3 bases from V and 0 bases from J, with 14 bases in between. The CDR3 DNA is TGCGCCAGCAGCTCACATACAGGGTCTAGCACAGATACGCAGTATTTT. It specifies CASSSHTGSSTDTQYF.

The chain has TRBV2 and TRBJ2-7; 13 bases are a match to TRBD2. V lost 9 bases to trimming and J lost 3 bases; unmatched junction nucleotides: 14. The CDR3 is 17 residues long. The V gene's germline CDR1 is SNHLY and CDR2 FYNNEI. The CDR3 loop reads CASETSGRTEGGYEQYF. The CDR3 DNA reads as TGTGCCAGTGAGACTAGCGGGAGGACCGAAGGGGGCTACGAGCAGTACTTC.

The chain couples TRBV7-9 to TRBJ2-3; possible D gene TRBD2, 6 bases. V was trimmed by 4 bases and J by 3 bases, leaving 23 bases between them. CDR3 length: 18 residues. Germline V gene lookup returns CDR1 SEHNR and CDR2 FQNEAQ (reference sequence). CDR3 sequence: CASSSAGPLALATDTQYF. CDR3 sequence (DNA): TGTGCCAGCAGCTCCGCAGGGCCGCTGGCACTAGCAACAGATACGCAGTATTTT.

The CDR3 DNA follows: TGTGCCAGCAGCTTCACCGGGACAGGGAGGTATGAGCAGTTCTTC. It is translated as CASSFTGTGRYEQFF. V usage is TRBV9 and J usage is TRBJ2-1, with 9 nucleotides matching TRBD1. V lost 4 bases, J lost 8 bases, and 10 bases stayed unmatched. Germline-derived CDR1 and CDR2 are SGDLS and YYNGEE. This CDR3 spans 15 amino acids.

On this clone: Other DNA sequences in this sample translate to the same CDR3. This chain links TRBV28 with TRBJ1-1; D might be TRBD1 (6 bases). There are 14 residues in the CDR3. V shed 3 bases and J shed 1 base, with 9 bases lying between them. The V gene's germline CDR1 is MDHEN and CDR2 SYDVKM. CDR3 nucleotides: TGTGCCAGCAGTTTCTGGACAGCGAACACTGAAGCTTTCTTT. Its protein product is CASSFWTANTEAFF.

V usage is TRBV2 and J usage is TRBJ2-4; D is ambiguous. V lost 3 bases and J 16 bases, leaving 13 bases between the germline ends. This CDR3 spans 11 amino acids. Looked up from germline, CDR1 is SNHLY and CDR2 is FYNNEI. The CDR3 reads CASSDEVAPYF. CDR3 DNA sequence: TGTGCCAGCAGTGATGAGGTCGCACCTTACTTC.

This chain's CDR3 is CATSTTLNTEAFF. CDR3 in DNA: TGTGCCACCAGCACTACGTTGAACACTGAAGCTTTCTTT. This rearrangement joins TRBV15 to TRBJ1-1; D ambiguous. The CDR3 loop spans 13 amino acids. Trimming pared 4 bases from V and 0 bases from J, leaving 6 bases between. The germline V gene encodes CDR1 LNHNV and CDR2 YYDKDF (reference sequence). The variable domain in full, with the rest retrieved from reference TRBV15 and TRBJ1-1, is DAMVIQNPRYQVTQFGKPVTLSCSQTLNHNVMYWYQQKSSQAPKLLFHYYDKDFNNEADTPDNFQSRRPNTSFCFLDIRSPGLGDTAMYLCATSTTLNTEAFFGQGTRLTVV.

The V call is TRBV13, the J call TRBJ1-1; D is uncertain. Trimming removed 5 bases from V and 0 bases from J, with 10 bases in between. The CDR3 runs to 14 residues. Germline CDR1 and CDR2: PRHDT and FYEKMQ (reference sequence). CDR3 sequence reads: CASSRIGLNTEAFF. CDR3 coding DNA: TGTGCCAGCAGCCGGATAGGGCTGAACACTGAAGCTTTCTTT.

This chain links TRBV28 with TRBJ2-7, with a possible D match to TRBD1 (6 bases). Trimming removed 7 bases at V and 3 bases at J, with 19 bases between. The germline V gene has CDR1 MDHEN and CDR2 SYDVKM. CDR3 length: 15 residues. CDR3 DNA: TGTGCCAGCAATGAAAGCCCAGGGGCCGGCTACGAGCAGTACTTC. This codes for CASNESPGAGYEQYF.

The chain couples TRBV9 to TRBJ2-5; TRBD1 aligns across 12 bases. CDR1 SGDLS and CDR2 YYNGEE come from the germline V gene. Trimming cost V 4 bases and J 5 bases; bases outside gene matches: 12. This CDR3 has 17 residues. The CDR3 DNA sequence: TGTGCCAGCAGCCTATCCGGGACAGGGGGCACTTTGGAGACCCAGTACTTC. Its protein is CASSLSGTGGTLETQYF.

The chain employs TRBV27 and TRBJ2-1, with 9 bases aligning to TRBD2. The ends lost 1 base at V and 5 bases at J; junction bases unmatched: 3. The CDR3 extends over 15 amino acids. Looked up from germline, CDR1 is MNHEY and CDR2 is SMNVEV (reference sequence). CDR3 in DNA: TGTGCCAGCAGTTTATTGGGCGGGGGGGACAATGAGCAGTTCTTC. Its translation: CASSLLGGGDNEQFF.

The chain links TRBV7-6 to TRBJ2-7; unclear D gene. This CDR3 spans 13 amino acids. CDR1 is SGHVS and CDR2 is FNYEAQ in the germline V gene. Trimming shortened V by 5 bases and J by 2 bases, and 10 bases separated the two germline ends. The CDR3 nucleotides are TGTGCCAGCAGCGCTGGCAGCCCCTACGAGCAGTACTTC. As protein: CASSAGSPYEQYF.

The V call is TRBV7-9, the J call TRBJ2-3; 9 bases line up with TRBD2. The CDR3 is made up of 17 amino acids. V trimming: 7 bases; J trimming: 6 bases; junction bases outside the gene matches: 17. The V gene's germline CDR1 is SEHNR and CDR2 FQNEAQ (reference sequence). CDR3 loop: CASNQATGAGGVDTQYF. For the CDR3, the DNA is TGTGCCAGCAACCAGGCCACGGGAGCGGGGGGCGTTGATACGCAGTATTTT.

The V call is TRBV5-1, the J call TRBJ1-5; 8 bases fit TRBD1. The V gene end was trimmed by 2 bases and the J gene end by 5 bases; junction bases not matched to a gene: 3. This CDR3 contains 14 residues. The germline CDR1 and CDR2 sequences are SGHRS and YFSETQ. This chain's CDR3 is CASSFGQGDQPQHF. In DNA, the CDR3 is TGCGCCAGCAGCTTTGGACAGGGCGATCAGCCCCAGCATTTT.

The chain employs TRBV29-1 and TRBJ2-3, with 8 nucleotides matching TRBD2. The V gene's germline CDR1 is SQVTM and CDR2 ANQGSEA. V shed 8 bases, J shed 1 base, and the junction held 8 bases outside the gene matches. There are 14 residues in the CDR3. The CDR3 DNA is TGCAGCCACTCAGCGGGAGTTGGCACAGATACGCAGTATTTT. Protein: CSHSAGVGTDTQYF.

The chain joins TRBV7-9 to TRBJ2-7; 7 bases line up with TRBD2. V gave up 5 bases and J gave up 3 bases; unmatched junction bases: 10. CDR3 size: 15 residues. Germline V lookup: CDR1 SEHNR, CDR2 FQNEAQ (reference sequence). The DNA of the CDR3 is TGTGCCAGCAGCGATCCCTCCGGGACTATCTACGAGCAGTACTTC. It encodes CASSDPSGTIYEQYF. Full variable domain (missing parts from reference TRBV7-9 and TRBJ2-7): DTGVSQNPRHKITKRGQNVTFRCDPISEHNRLYWYRQTLGQGPEFLTYFQNEAQLEKSRLLSDRFSAERPKGSFSTLEIQRTEQGDSAMYLCASSDPSGTIYEQYFGPGTRLTVT.

This chain connects TRBV9 to TRBJ2-5, with 8 bases fitting TRBD2. After removal of 3 bases from V and 5 bases from J, the junction contained 3 bases not matched to a gene. The CDR3 has 13 amino acids. CDR1 is SGDLS, CDR2 YYNGEE, per germline. The DNA of the CDR3 is TGTGCCAGCAGCGAGGGACTAGTGGAGACCCAGTACTTC. Its translation is CASSEGLVETQYF.

V usage is TRBV30 and J usage is TRBJ2-1; possible D gene TRBD2, 5 bases. This CDR3 is 15 amino acids long. Germline values: CDR1 GTSNPN, CDR2 SVGIG (reference sequence). Between the trimmed V and J ends, which lost 0 bases and 1 base, there was a span of 10 bases. DNA for the CDR3: TGTGCCTGGAGTGTGGCCCCGGGGTCCTACAATGAGCAGTTCTTC. Translation: CAWSVAPGSYNEQFF.

This chain links TRBV4-1 with TRBJ1-6; TRBD1 might be the D (5 bases). The germline V and J ends were trimmed by 3 bases and 7 bases, with 19 bases remaining between them. CDR3 size: 17 residues. Germline loops: CDR1 MGHRA, CDR2 YSYEKL. CDR3 nucleotides: TGCGCCAGCAGCCACCACACTCCTTGGGGGGTAAATTCACCCCTCCACTTT. The encoded protein is CASSHHTPWGVNSPLHF.

This sequence joins TRBV5-8 and TRBJ2-3; D call uncertain. Germline lookup yields CDR1 SGHTS and CDR2 YDEGEE. The CDR3 has 14 amino acids. V dropped 4 bases and J dropped 2 bases, with 11 bases sitting between them. The CDR3 coding sequence is TGTGCCAGCAGCCCGGGTGCGGTCACAGATACGCAGTATTTT. Amino acids: CASSPGAVTDTQYF.

The rearrangement joins TRBV4-1 to TRBJ1-2; D unresolved. The CDR3 covers 14 residues. Germline-derived CDR1 and CDR2 are MGHRA and YSYEKL. The V end lost 0 bases, the J end lost 8 bases, and 13 bases lay between the germline ends. CDR3 amino acids: CASSQERTFNGYTF. As DNA, the CDR3 is TGCGCCAGCAGCCAAGAACGGACTTTCAACGGCTACACCTTC.